The 15 T cell receptor beta chains listed next were all sequenced from one sample in a study of blood T cells in healthy people across ages. Next came a second PCR, run for roughly 7 to 12 cycles, which used a sample-barcoded 5' primer along with a J-beta primer mix. One entry per CDR3 protein, called by TCRdb with MiXCR from the 5' RACE reads. The sample consists of about 1.6 million distinct CDR3 sequences, around 35% of them appearing once. The sample taken for sequencing was blood. The receptors originated from a woman in her 30s in good health.

The rearrangement joins TRBV29-1 to TRBJ1-5, with D hard to call. The germline V gene has CDR1 SQVTM and CDR2 ANQGSEA. Trimming stripped 4 bases from V and 0 bases from J, with 7 bases between. CDR3 length: 13 amino acids. The CDR3 DNA follows: TGCAGCGTTGGCATGTATAGCAATCAGCCCCAGCATTTT. Translating gives CSVGMYSNQPQHF.

DNA for the CDR3: TGCAGTGCTCTGAGCGGGAGGGCTGAGACCCAGTACTTC. It is translated as CSALSGRAETQYF. J is TRBJ2-5 and V is TRBV20-1, with 10 bases aligning to TRBD2. The germline gives CDR1 DFQATT, CDR2 SNEGSKA (reference sequence). J gave up 5 bases and V 5 bases, and 5 bases lay outside the gene matches. The CDR3 is 13 residues long.

V is TRBV20-1 and J is TRBJ1-2, with 7 bases matching TRBD1. The CDR3 runs 13 residues. The ends lost 6 bases at V and 9 bases at J; junction bases unmatched: 13. Germline V lookup: CDR1 DFQATT, CDR2 SNEGSKA (reference sequence). CDR3 sequence: CSALDRGTDSYTF. The CDR3 DNA sequence: TGCAGTGCCCTAGATCGCGGGACAGATAGCTACACCTTC.

The chain links TRBV4-1 to TRBJ2-3; 7 bases are shared with TRBD2. The trim removed 2 bases at V and 4 bases at J, leaving 6 bases unmatched. Germline V gene sequence: CDR1 MGHRA, CDR2 YSYEKL. CDR3 length: 15 amino acids. In DNA form, the CDR3 reads TGCGCCAGCAGCCAATCTGCGGGAGCGGCAGATACGCAGTATTTT. This translates into CASSQSAGAADTQYF.

This rearrangement joins TRBV11-3 to TRBJ2-3; the D gene is possibly TRBD2 (6 bases). There are 15 residues in the CDR3. The germline V and J ends were trimmed by 5 bases and 0 bases, with 12 bases remaining between them. Germline V gives CDR1 SGHNT, CDR2 YENEEA. CDR3 nucleotide sequence: TGTGCCAGCAGCCGGTGGGGGGAAAGCACAGATACGCAGTATTTT. It translates to CASSRWGESTDTQYF.

This clonotype was counted only a few times. J is TRBJ2-7 and V is TRBV11-2; D remains ambiguous. CDR1 is SGHAT and CDR2 is FQNNGV in the germline V gene. The V end was cut by 5 bases, the J end by 3 bases, with 17 bases between. CDR3 length: 15 residues. The CDR3 DNA is TGTGCCAGCAGCCGGGCATCCCTCTCCTACTACGAGCAGTACTTC. It translates to CASSRASLSYYEQYF.

This chain connects TRBV28 to TRBJ2-3, with unresolved D. Germline V gene data show CDR1 as MDHEN and CDR2 as SYDVKM. The CDR3 has 16 amino acids. V was pared by 3 bases and J by 7 bases, with 20 bases between. CDR3 DNA sequence: TGTGCCAGCAGTTTCTCAACCCAGCCCTCCCTAAATACGCAGTATTTT. As protein: CASSFSTQPSLNTQYF.

This clonotype was seen more than once but under ten times. The gene calls are TRBV6-1 and TRBJ2-4; D is undetermined. The DNA end is more similar to TRBJ2-7, so the J call may be wrong. This CDR3 spans 16 amino acids. The germline V gene encodes CDR1 MNHNS and CDR2 SASEGT. This CDR3 is CASSARSYPRPYEQYF. CDR3 sequence (DNA): TGTGCCAGCAGTGCCCGCAGTTACCCAAGACCCTACGAGCAGTACTTC.

In this sample, this clonotype turned up a few times. The chain is built from TRBV7-3 and TRBJ2-3; no firm D call. Germline values: CDR1 SGHTA, CDR2 FQGTGA. Trimming stripped 0 bases from V and 6 bases from J, with 13 bases between. CDR3 length equals 15 residues. The CDR3 here is CASSLTESHGDTQYF. DNA for the CDR3: TGTGCCAGCAGCTTAACGGAGTCCCACGGGGATACGCAGTATTTT.

The chain joins TRBV10-3 to TRBJ2-2, with D perhaps TRBD1 (5 bases). Trimming shortened V by 9 bases and J by 6 bases, and 14 bases separated the two germline ends. The CDR3 extends over 13 amino acids. Germline V gene lookup returns CDR1 ENHRY and CDR2 SYGVKD. The DNA of the CDR3 is TGTGCCATTCCGGCCCTAGGGGCCGGGGAGCTGTTTTTT. Translating gives CAIPALGAGELFF.

Points on this clonotype: One end of the junction varies from germline; a read error may be responsible. The chain joins TRBV5-5 to TRBJ2-6, with 9 bases identical to TRBD1. Germline-derived CDR1 and CDR2 are SGHKS and YYEKEE (reference sequence). CDR3 length: 17 amino acids. This CDR3 reads CASSSPEQGAGADVLTF. The CDR3 DNA reads as TGTGCCAGCAGCTCGCCCGAACAGGGGGCTGGGGCCGACGTCCTGACTTTC. The full variable domain, in which reference TRBV5-5 and TRBJ2-6 provide the parts outside the CDR3, is DAGVTQSPTHLIKTRGQQVTLRCSPISGHKSVSWYQQVLGQGPQFIFQYYEKEERGRGNFPDRFSARQFPNYSSELNVNALLLGDSALYLCASSSPEQGAGADVLTFGAGSRLTVL.

The chain combines TRBV28 with TRBJ2-1, with 9 bases identical to TRBD2. J was trimmed by 3 bases and V by 5 bases; bases with no gene match: 8. The CDR3 is made up of 16 amino acids. CDR1 and CDR2 from the germline V gene are MDHEN and SYDVKM. This CDR3 is CASSMLAGESYNEQFF. The CDR3 coding sequence is TGTGCCAGCAGTATGTTAGCGGGAGAGAGCTACAATGAGCAGTTCTTC.

The rearrangement links TRBV7-3 to TRBJ2-5, with D unclear. Trimming shortened V by 1 base and J by 3 bases, and 12 bases separated the two germline ends. Germline-derived CDR1 and CDR2 are SGHTA and FQGTGA. This CDR3 is 15 amino acids long. CDR3 nucleotides: TGTGCCAGCAGCTTAAGAGTGGGAAGTAAAGAGACCCAGTACTTC. This sequence encodes CASSLRVGSKETQYF. Together with reference TRBV7-3 and TRBJ2-5, the CDR3 gives the full variable domain: GAGVSQTPSNKVTEKGKYVELRCDPISGHTALYWYRQSLGQGPEFLIYFQGTGAADDSGLPNDRFFAVRPEGSVSTLKIQRTERGDSAVYLCASSLRVGSKETQYFGPGTRLLVL.

In its sample, this clonotype was seen a few times. The chain links TRBV3-1 to TRBJ1-6, with D unresolved. The CDR3 consists of 14 residues. Trimming pared 5 bases from V and 6 bases from J, leaving 11 bases between. Looked up from germline, CDR1 is LGHDT and CDR2 is YNNKEL (reference sequence). The CDR3 spells CASSEETANSPLHF. DNA for the CDR3: TGTGCCAGCAGCGAGGAAACAGCTAATTCACCCCTCCACTTT. Full variable domain (rest looked up from reference TRBV3-1 and TRBJ1-6): DTAVSQTPKYLVTQMGNDKSIKCEQNLGHDTMYWYKQDSKKFLKIMFSYNNKELIINETVPNRFSPKSPDKAHLNLHINSLELGDSAVYFCASSEETANSPLHFGNGTRLTVT.

The chain couples TRBV4-1 to TRBJ2-1; TRBD2 matches at 9 bases. Germline values: CDR1 MGHRA, CDR2 YSYEKL. CDR3 length: 17 amino acids. The ends lost 3 bases at V and 4 bases at J; junction bases unmatched: 10. The CDR3 DNA sequence: TGCGCCAGCAGCCACTCCGTGGGCGGGGGGGGTTACAATGAGCAGTTCTTC. Encoded protein: CASSHSVGGGGYNEQFF.